One sample yielded the 6 T cell receptor beta chains listed below, sequenced in a study of post-analysis software for immune sequencing data. Overall study results and limits: Controls showed lower frequencies than patients for several TRBV segments, and TRBV5-6, TRBV5-1 and TRBV20-1 were among these.

Every TCR beta cDNA library bore unique molecular identifiers. From the PCR reads, TCRdb called clonotypes with MiXCR, one entry per CDR3 protein. The sample carries hundreds of thousands of distinct CDR3 sequences, approximately 57% recorded once. No antigens are known for them. Sequenced input: blood. The receptors here all came from a girl between 5 and 17 years old with multiple sclerosis.

This sequence joins TRBV12-3 or TRBV12-4 and TRBJ2-5; TRBD2 might be the D (6 bases). The J call is uncertain, as TRBJ2-7 better fits the DNA end. The CDR3 contains 13 residues. The DNA for the CDR3 is TGTGCCAGCAGTTTTGATGCGGGAAACGAGCAGTACTTC. Translation gives CASSFDAGNEQYF.

The chain couples TRBV29-1 to TRBJ2-3, with 8 bases fitting TRBD2. Unmatched junction bases numbered 12, after V lost 7 bases and J lost 0 bases. The V gene's germline CDR1 is SQVTM and CDR2 ANQGSEA. The CDR3 totals 16 residues. CDR3 sequence (DNA): TGCAGCGCAACTATCACTTTAGCGGGGAGCACAGATACGCAGTATTTT. Translation: CSATITLAGSTDTQYF.

This chain links TRBV25-1 with TRBJ2-5; TRBD1 aligns across 10 bases. J was trimmed by 4 bases and V by 8 bases; bases with no gene match: 7. CDR1 MGHDK and CDR2 SYGVNS come from the germline V gene. The CDR3 length is 14 residues. This CDR3 is CASGGGDRGETQYF. The CDR3 DNA reads as TGTGCCAGCGGGGGGGGGGACAGGGGAGAGACCCAGTACTTC. Looking up the rest from reference TRBV25-1 and TRBJ2-5 gives the full variable domain: EADIYQTPRYLVIGTGKKITLECSQTMGHDKMYWYQQDPGMELHLIHYSYGVNSTEKGDLSSESTVSRIRTEHFPLTLESARPSHTSQYLCASGGGDRGETQYFGPGTRLLVL.

The chain combines TRBV7-9 with TRBJ2-5; 11 bases match TRBD2. Near its end, the DNA agrees better with TRBJ2-7, so the J call may be wrong. This CDR3 comprises 13 residues. Germline CDR1 reads SEHNR; CDR2 reads FQNEAQ (reference sequence). CDR3 bases: TGTGCCAGCAACCTAGCGGGAGGCTCCGAGCAGTACTTC. It yields the protein CASNLAGGSEQYF.

V gene TRBV12-3 or TRBV12-4 combines with J gene TRBJ2-2; D may be TRBD2 (5 bases). CDR3 length: 15 residues. V lost 1 base and J lost 4, with 10 bases in between. The chain's CDR3 is CASSLVDGVTGELFF. CDR3 nucleotide sequence: TGTGCCAGCAGTTTAGTTGACGGGGTCACCGGGGAGCTGTTTTTT.

This rearrangement joins TRBV12-3 or TRBV12-4 to TRBJ1-5; no definite D call. The ends were cut back, 4 bases at V and 2 bases at J, with 9 bases in the middle. The CDR3 is 14 residues long. The DNA of the CDR3 is TGTGCCAGCAGTTATTGGACCCGCAATCAGCCCCAGCATTTT. Residues: CASSYWTRNQPQHF.